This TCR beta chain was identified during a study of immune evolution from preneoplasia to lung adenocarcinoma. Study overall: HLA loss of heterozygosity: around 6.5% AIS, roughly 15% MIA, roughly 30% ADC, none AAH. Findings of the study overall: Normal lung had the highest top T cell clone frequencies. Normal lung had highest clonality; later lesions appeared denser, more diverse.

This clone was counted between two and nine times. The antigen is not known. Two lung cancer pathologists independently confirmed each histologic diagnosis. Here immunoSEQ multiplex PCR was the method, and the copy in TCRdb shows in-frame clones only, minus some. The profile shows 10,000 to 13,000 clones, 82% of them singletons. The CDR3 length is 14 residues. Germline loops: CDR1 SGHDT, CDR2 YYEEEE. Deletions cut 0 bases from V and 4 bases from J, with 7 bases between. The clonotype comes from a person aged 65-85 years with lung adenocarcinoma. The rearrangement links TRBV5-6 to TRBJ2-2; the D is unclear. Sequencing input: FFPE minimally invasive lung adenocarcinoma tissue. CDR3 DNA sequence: TGTGCCAGCAGCTTGGGTCAGGCCACCGGGGAGCTGTTTTTT. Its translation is CASSLGQATGELFF.